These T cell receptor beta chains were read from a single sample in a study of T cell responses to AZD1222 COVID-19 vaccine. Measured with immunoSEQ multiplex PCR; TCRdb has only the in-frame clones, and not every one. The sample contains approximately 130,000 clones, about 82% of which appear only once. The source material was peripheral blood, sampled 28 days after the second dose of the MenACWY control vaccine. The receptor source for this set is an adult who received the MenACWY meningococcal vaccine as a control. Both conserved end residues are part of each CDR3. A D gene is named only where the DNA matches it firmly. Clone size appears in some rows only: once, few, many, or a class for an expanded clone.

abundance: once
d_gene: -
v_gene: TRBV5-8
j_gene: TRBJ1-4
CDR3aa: CASSRGSAVDEKLFF
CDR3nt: TGTGCCAGCAGCCGGGGCTCTGCGGTGGATGAAAAACTGTTTTTT

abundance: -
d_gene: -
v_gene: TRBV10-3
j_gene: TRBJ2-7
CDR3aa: CAISGAVGEREQYF
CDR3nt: TGTGCCATCAGTGGGGCGGTCGGAGAAAGGGAGCAGTACTTC

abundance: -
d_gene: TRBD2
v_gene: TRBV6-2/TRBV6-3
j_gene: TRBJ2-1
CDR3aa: CASSLSAGGEGEQFF
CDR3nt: TGTGCCAGCAGTTTATCAGCGGGAGGGGAGGGTGAGCAGTTCTTC

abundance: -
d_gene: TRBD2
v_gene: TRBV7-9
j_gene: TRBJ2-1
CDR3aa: CASSGGGAGVGYNEQFF
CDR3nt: TGTGCCAGCAGCGGCGGGGGAGCGGGAGTGGGCTACAATGAGCAGTTCTTC

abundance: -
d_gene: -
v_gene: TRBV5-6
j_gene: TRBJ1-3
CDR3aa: CASSPRSVTGNTIYF
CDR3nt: TGTGCCAGCAGCCCCCGGTCGGTTACTGGAAACACCATATATTTT

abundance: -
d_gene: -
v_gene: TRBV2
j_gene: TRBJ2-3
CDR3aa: CASGATTSSDTQYF
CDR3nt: TGTGCCAGCGGGGCGACTACTAGCTCAGATACGCAGTATTTT

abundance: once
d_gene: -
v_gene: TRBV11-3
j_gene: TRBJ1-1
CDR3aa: CASSLVAGPKNTEAFF
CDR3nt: TGTGCCAGCAGCTTAGTGGCAGGACCTAAGAACACTGAAGCTTTCTTT

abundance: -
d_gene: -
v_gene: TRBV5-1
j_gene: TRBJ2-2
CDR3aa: CASSLVDLNTGELFF
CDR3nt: TGCGCCAGCAGCTTGGTGGACCTGAACACCGGGGAGCTGTTTTTT

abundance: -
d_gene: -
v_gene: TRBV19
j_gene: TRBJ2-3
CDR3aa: CASSTSTDTQYF
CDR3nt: TGTGCCAGTAGTACTAGCACAGATACGCAGTATTTT

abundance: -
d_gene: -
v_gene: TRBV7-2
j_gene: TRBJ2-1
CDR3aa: CASSSRGGRSYNEQFF
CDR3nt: TGTGCCAGCAGCTCAAGGGGGGGTCGTTCCTACAATGAGCAGTTCTTC

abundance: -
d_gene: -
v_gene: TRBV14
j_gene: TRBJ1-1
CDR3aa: CASSQVGGTYHTEAFF
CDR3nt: TGTGCCAGCAGCCAAGTCGGAGGGACTTATCACACTGAAGCTTTCTTT

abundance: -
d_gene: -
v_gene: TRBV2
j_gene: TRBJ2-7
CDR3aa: CASRGFFSMLEQYF
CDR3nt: TGTGCCAGCAGGGGCTTCTTTTCGATGCTCGAGCAGTACTTC

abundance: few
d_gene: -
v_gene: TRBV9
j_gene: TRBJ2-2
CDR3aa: CASSAGQLPGELFF
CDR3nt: TGTGCCAGCAGCGCGGGACAACTCCCCGGGGAGCTGTTTTTT

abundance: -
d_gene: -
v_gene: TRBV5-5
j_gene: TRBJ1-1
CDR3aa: CASSLVATANTEAFF
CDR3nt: TGTGCCAGCAGCTTGGTTGCGACCGCGAACACTGAAGCTTTCTTT

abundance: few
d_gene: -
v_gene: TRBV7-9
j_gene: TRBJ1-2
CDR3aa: CASSPRGQYGYTF
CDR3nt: TGTGCCAGCAGCCCTCGGGGGCAATATGGCTACACCTTC

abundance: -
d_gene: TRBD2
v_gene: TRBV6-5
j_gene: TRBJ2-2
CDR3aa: CASSWLAGETGELFF
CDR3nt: TGTGCCAGCAGTTGGCTAGCGGGAGAGACCGGGGAGCTGTTTTTT

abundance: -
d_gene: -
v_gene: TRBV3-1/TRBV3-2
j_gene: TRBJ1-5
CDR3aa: CASSQGSSNQPQHF
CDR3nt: TGTGCCAGCAGCCAAGGCAGTAGCAATCAGCCCCAGCATTTT

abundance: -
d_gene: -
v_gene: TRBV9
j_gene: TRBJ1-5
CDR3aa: CASSSPGTSNQPQHF
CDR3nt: TGTGCCAGCAGCTCTCCGGGGACTAGCAATCAGCCCCAGCATTTT

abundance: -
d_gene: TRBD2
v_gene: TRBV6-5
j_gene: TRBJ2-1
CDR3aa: CASKLAVASEQFF
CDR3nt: TGTGCCAGCAAACTAGCGGTCGCTAGTGAGCAGTTCTTC

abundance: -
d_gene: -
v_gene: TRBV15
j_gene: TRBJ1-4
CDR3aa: CATSVATDPNEKLFF
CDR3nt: TGTGCCACCAGCGTCGCGACAGATCCTAATGAAAAACTGTTTTTT

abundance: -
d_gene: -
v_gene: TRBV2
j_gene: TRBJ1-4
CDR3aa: CASSEAGRESSSEKLFF
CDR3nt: TGTGCCAGCAGTGAAGCTGGCAGGGAAAGCAGCAGTGAAAAACTGTTTTTT

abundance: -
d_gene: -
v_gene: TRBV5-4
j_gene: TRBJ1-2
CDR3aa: CASSQQSSYGYTF
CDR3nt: TGTGCCAGCAGCCAACAGAGTTCATATGGCTACACCTTC

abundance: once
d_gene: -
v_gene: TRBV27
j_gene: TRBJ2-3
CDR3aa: CASSPPAGSTDTQYF
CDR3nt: TGTGCCAGCAGTCCCCCCGCAGGTAGCACAGATACGCAGTATTTT

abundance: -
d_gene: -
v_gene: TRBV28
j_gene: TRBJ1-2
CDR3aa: CASSLGVGYGYTF
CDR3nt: TGTGCCAGCAGTTTAGGGGTAGGGTATGGCTACACCTTC

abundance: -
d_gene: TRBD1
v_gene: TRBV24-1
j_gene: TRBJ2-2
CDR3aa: CATTDRGRTGELFF
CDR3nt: TGTGCCACCACGGACAGGGGGCGTACCGGGGAGCTGTTTTTT

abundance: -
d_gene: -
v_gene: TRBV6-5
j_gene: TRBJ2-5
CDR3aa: CASSSTGMGQTQYF
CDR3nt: TGTGCCAGCAGTTCCACAGGGATGGGGCAGACCCAGTACTTC

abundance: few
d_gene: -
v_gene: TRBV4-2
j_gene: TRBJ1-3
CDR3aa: CASSQEGVVSGNTIYF
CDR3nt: TGTGCCAGCAGCCAAGAAGGGGTGGTCTCTGGAAACACCATATATTTT